A single sample is the source of the 18 T cell receptor beta chains below, sequenced in a study of blood T cell repertoires in COVID-19. Sequencing used immunoSEQ multiplex PCR; TCRdb keeps in-frame clones, though not all of them. The data contain over 75,000 clones, roughly four fifths of them singletons. Specimen: peripheral blood. These receptors were taken from a woman older than 75 with acute or convalescent COVID-19.

This chain joins TRBV5-6 and TRBJ2-5, with unresolved D. This CDR3 spans 14 amino acids. V lost 0 bases, J lost 4 bases, and 10 bases lay in between. Germline CDR1 is SGHDT and CDR2 is YYEEEE. CDR3 sequence (DNA): TGTGCCAGCAGCTTGGGGGCTACCGGAGAGACCCAGTACTTC. This translates into CASSLGATGETQYF.

CDR3 in amino acids: CASSIYSSNQPQHF. The CDR3 DNA is TGTGCCAGCAGTATTTACAGCAGCAATCAGCCCCAGCATTTT. The chain uses TRBV25-1 and TRBJ1-5; D is undetermined. V was clipped by 5 bases and J by 1 base, with 9 bases between them. CDR3 size: 14 residues. Germline lookup yields CDR1 MGHDK and CDR2 SYGVNS.

The rearrangement uses TRBV19 and TRBJ2-3, with 10 bases lining up with TRBD2. CDR3 size: 17 residues. Trimming removed 0 bases from V and 1 base from J; junction bases left unmatched: 4. The germline V gene has CDR1 LNHDA and CDR2 SQIVND (reference sequence). For the CDR3, the DNA is TGTGCCAGTAGTATAGATCCCGGGACTAGCGGCACAGATACGCAGTATTTT. This codes for CASSIDPGTSGTDTQYF.

This sequence joins TRBV2 and TRBJ1-5, with TRBD1 matching over 7 bases. Unmatched junction bases numbered 3, after V lost 8 bases and J lost 2 bases. This CDR3 comprises 13 residues. Per germline, CDR1 SNHLY and CDR2 FYNNEI. CDR3 region: CASVGGGNQPQHF. The CDR3 DNA reads TGTGCCAGCGTAGGGGGCGGCAATCAGCCCCAGCATTTT. Full variable domain (outside the CDR3, taken from reference TRBV2 and TRBJ1-5): EPEVTQTPSHQVTQMGQEVILRCVPISNHLYFYWYRQILGQKVEFLVSFYNNEISEKSEIFDDQFSVERPDGSNFTLKIRSTKLEDSAMYFCASVGGGNQPQHFGDGTRLSIL.

V gene TRBV5-6 combines with J gene TRBJ2-2, with 10 positions matching TRBD2. The V segment lost 2 bases and the J segment 1 base; nucleotides outside the gene matches: 2. The CDR3 length is 16 residues. CDR1 is SGHDT, CDR2 YYEEEE, per germline. DNA of the CDR3: TGTGCCAGCAGCTTTCGGACTAGCGGGAACACCGGGGAGCTGTTTTTT. Protein: CASSFRTSGNTGELFF.

This clone was found once. The chain is built from TRBV5-1 and TRBJ2-3; TRBD1 matches at 7 bases. The CDR3 has 15 residues. Germline CDR1 reads SGHRS; CDR2 reads YFSETQ. V shed 2 bases, J shed 5 bases, and the junction held 8 bases outside the gene matches. In DNA, the CDR3 is TGCGCCAGCAGCTTACAGGGGTCCCGTGGAGATACGCAGTATTTT. Amino acid sequence: CASSLQGSRGDTQYF.

The chain links TRBV7-6 to TRBJ2-3; 11 bases are shared with TRBD2. The CDR3 is 17 amino acids. Germline CDR1 and CDR2: SGHVS and FNYEAQ. V shed 2 bases, J shed 4 bases, and the junction held 8 bases outside the gene matches. CDR3 coding DNA: TGTGCCAGCAGCTTACTCGGTCTAGCGGGGGGCGCAGATACGCAGTATTTT. Amino acids: CASSLLGLAGGADTQYF.

The chain carries TRBV4-2 and TRBJ1-1; D unresolved. The V and J ends lost 0 bases and 5 bases respectively, with 7 bases between them. Looked up from germline, CDR1 is LGHNA and CDR2 is YNFKEQ. This CDR3 has 13 residues. CDR3 nucleotides: TGTGCCAGCAGCCAAGAAGGAGGAACTGAAGCTTTCTTT. This encodes CASSQEGGTEAFF.

The chain joins TRBV11-2 to TRBJ2-7; tentative D call: TRBD2 (5 bases). The V gene's germline CDR1 is SGHAT and CDR2 FQNNGV. There are 14 residues in the CDR3. Trimming stripped 6 bases from V and 3 bases from J, with 15 bases between. The CDR3 spells CASRMTLADYEQYF. DNA for the CDR3: TGTGCCAGCAGGATGACTCTAGCCGACTACGAGCAGTACTTC.

This clone was recorded once. The chain recombines TRBV6-5 with TRBJ1-3; D might be TRBD1 (5 bases). The CDR3 contains 14 residues. Between the trimmed V and J ends, which lost 6 bases and 4 bases, there was a span of 13 bases. Germline V gene lookup returns CDR1 MNHEY and CDR2 SVGAGI. DNA of the CDR3: TGTGCCAGCAGGAGGGTACGGGGGGGAAACACCATATATTTT. Translation: CASRRVRGGNTIYF.

This clone occurred a few times. The gene calls are TRBV7-2 and TRBJ1-1; D is uncertain. Germline CDR1 is SGHTA and CDR2 is FQGNSA. This CDR3 contains 13 residues. V was clipped by 5 bases and J by 1 base, with 8 bases between them. DNA of the CDR3: TGTGCCAGCAGCGAAACAGCGAACACTGAAGCTTTCTTT. It yields the protein CASSETANTEAFF.

In nucleotides, the CDR3 is TGCAGTGGAGGACTTAGCACAGATACGCAGTATTTT. It translates to CSGGLSTDTQYF. The J gene is TRBJ2-3, the V gene TRBV29-1; a possible D gene is TRBD2 (5 bases). CDR1 is SQVTM, CDR2 ANQGSEA, per germline. The CDR3 covers 12 residues.

The chain is built from TRBV27 and TRBJ1-2; 7 bases fit TRBD1. This CDR3 comprises 14 residues. After removal of 1 base from V and 7 bases from J, the junction contained 6 bases not matched to a gene. CDR1 MNHEY and CDR2 SMNVEV come from the germline V gene (reference sequence). The CDR3 sequence: CASSLFEGARGYTF. Written as DNA, the CDR3 is TGTGCCAGCAGTTTATTTGAGGGGGCGCGTGGCTACACCTTC.

The count of this clone is one. The V and J genes are TRBV3-1 (or the pseudogene TRBV3-2) and TRBJ2-3, with D hard to call. Germline CDR1 reads LGHDT; CDR2 reads YNNKEL (reference sequence). This CDR3 region has 13 residues. Between the trimmed V and J ends, which lost 1 base and 6 bases, there was a span of 8 bases. This CDR3 reads CASSQAQLDTQYF. CDR3 DNA: TGTGCCAGCAGCCAAGCCCAGTTGGATACGCAGTATTTT.

The V and J genes are TRBV27 and TRBJ2-5; the D gene is possibly TRBD2 (5 bases). The CDR3 is 15 amino acids. Germline V gene sequence: CDR1 MNHEY, CDR2 SMNVEV (reference sequence). V gave up 2 bases and J gave up 4 bases, with 14 bases separating them. The CDR3: CASSLTGSAVETQYF. The CDR3 DNA follows: TGTGCCAGCAGTTTAACGGGATCAGCGGTAGAGACCCAGTACTTC.

The chain links TRBV7-2 to TRBJ1-1; 7 bases match TRBD1. The CDR3 totals 13 residues. V dropped 5 bases and J dropped 3; count of bases not matched to a gene: 3. CDR1 SGHTA and CDR2 FQGNSA come from the germline V gene. The CDR3 region has the DNA TGTGCCAGCAGCCCACAGGGGTACACTGAAGCTTTCTTT. Translation: CASSPQGYTEAFF.

The chain has TRBV21-1 and TRBJ2-3; whether TRBD1, the table's D call, matches the DNA was not checked. TRBV21-1 is annotated as a pseudogene. The CDR3 sequence is 15 residues long. The CDR3: CASSKYGGRGDTQYF. The DNA of the CDR3 is TGTGCCAGCAGCAAATATGGGGGCCGTGGAGATACGCAGTATTTT.

This chain links TRBV5-1 with TRBJ2-1; the match to TRBD1 covers 7 bases. The V segment lost 1 base and the J segment 5 bases; nucleotides outside the gene matches: 6. Germline lookup yields CDR1 SGHRS and CDR2 YFSETQ. The CDR3 has 15 amino acids. CDR3 sequence: CASSLQTGPHNEQFF. CDR3 DNA sequence: TGCGCCAGCAGCTTGCAGACAGGGCCGCACAATGAGCAGTTCTTC.